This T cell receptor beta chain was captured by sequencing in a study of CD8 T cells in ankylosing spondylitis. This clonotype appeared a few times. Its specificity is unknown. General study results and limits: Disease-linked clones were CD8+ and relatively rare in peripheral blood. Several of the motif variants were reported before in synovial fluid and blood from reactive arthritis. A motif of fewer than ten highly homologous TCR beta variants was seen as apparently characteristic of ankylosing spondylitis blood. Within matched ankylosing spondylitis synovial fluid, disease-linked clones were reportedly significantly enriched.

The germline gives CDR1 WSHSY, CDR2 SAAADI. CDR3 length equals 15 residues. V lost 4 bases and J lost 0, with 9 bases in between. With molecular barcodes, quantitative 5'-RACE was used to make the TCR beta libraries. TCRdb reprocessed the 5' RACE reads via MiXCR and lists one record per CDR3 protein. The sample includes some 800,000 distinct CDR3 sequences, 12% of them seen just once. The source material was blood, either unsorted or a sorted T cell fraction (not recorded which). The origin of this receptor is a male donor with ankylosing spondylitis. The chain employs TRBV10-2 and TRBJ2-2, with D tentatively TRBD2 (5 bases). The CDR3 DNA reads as TGCGCCAGCAGTGGCCCTAGCTCGAACACCGGGGAGCTGTTTTTT. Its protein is CASSGPSSNTGELFF.